This entry lists 24 T cell receptor beta chains sequenced from one sample in a study of blood T cell repertoires in COVID-19. Generated by immunoSEQ multiplex PCR, the TCRdb table keeps only in-frame clones and is missing some. This table holds tens of thousands of clones, 83% found once. The sequencing input was peripheral blood. These receptor sequences come from an elderly man with acute or convalescent COVID-19.

V usage is TRBV6-6 and J usage is TRBJ1-5; D may be TRBD1 (5 bases). Per the germline V gene, CDR1 is MNHNY and CDR2 is SVGAGI (reference sequence). The CDR3 contains 14 residues. Trimming removed 2 bases from V and 1 base from J, with 6 bases in between. The CDR3 spells CASSYGHSNQPQHF. The DNA for the CDR3 is TGTGCCAGCAGTTACGGACACAGCAATCAGCCCCAGCATTTT.

The J gene is TRBJ1-2, the V gene TRBV4-2; 7 bases map to TRBD1. The germline CDR1 and CDR2 sequences are LGHNA and YNFKEQ. The CDR3 contains 17 residues. Germline trimming cut 0 bases from V and 5 bases from J; bases unmatched to any gene: 12. The chain's CDR3 is CASSQDSFGDSRYGYTF. CDR3 coding DNA: TGTGCCAGCAGCCAAGATTCCTTCGGGGACAGCCGATATGGCTACACCTTC.

The genes are TRBV28 and TRBJ2-7; TRBD1 aligns across 7 bases. Germline CDR1 reads MDHEN; CDR2 reads SYDVKM. The CDR3 has 15 residues. Trimming cost V 5 bases and J 6 bases; bases outside gene matches: 13. Here the CDR3 DNA reads TGTGCCAGCAGTCCCACCGACAGGGTTAGGGGCGAGCAGTACTTC. It yields the protein CASSPTDRVRGEQYF.

This rearrangement joins TRBV7-8 to TRBJ2-5, with D unresolved. The CDR3 loop spans 12 amino acids. CDR1 is SGHVS and CDR2 is FQNEAQ in the germline V gene. Trimming removed 5 bases from V and 3 bases from J, with 7 bases in between. The CDR3, as DNA: TGTGCCAGCAGCCCTCGGGAAGAGACCCAGTACTTC. This gives the protein CASSPREETQYF.

The rearrangement joins TRBV7-6 to TRBJ2-5, with D possibly being TRBD2 (6 bases). V gave up 5 bases and J gave up 5 bases, with 18 bases separating them. The CDR3 contains 15 residues. Germline V CDR1 and CDR2: SGHVS, FNYEAQ. The CDR3 is CASSKRLDWRETQYF. CDR3 DNA sequence: TGTGCCAGCAGCAAACGACTAGACTGGAGGGAGACCCAGTACTTC.

This clone was counted only a few times. The V call is TRBV2, the J call TRBJ1-5, with D hard to call. The CDR3 consists of 15 residues. The germline gives CDR1 SNHLY, CDR2 FYNNEI. Trimming removed 5 bases from V and 0 bases from J, with 11 bases in between. CDR3 DNA: TGTGCCAGCAGTCGACTTACTAATAGCAATCAGCCCCAGCATTTT. It specifies CASSRLTNSNQPQHF.

As DNA, the CDR3 is TGTGCCAGCAGCGTAGCTACGGGAGGCTCGGTCTCTTGGTATGGCTACACCTTC. Translation gives CASSVATGGSVSWYGYTF. V usage is TRBV9 and J usage is TRBJ1-2; D not resolved. The CDR3 contains 18 residues. The germline CDR1 and CDR2 sequences are SGDLS and YYNGEE. The germline V and J ends were trimmed by 0 bases and 5 bases, with 23 bases remaining between them.

This rearrangement joins TRBV28 to TRBJ2-7, with a tentative D call TRBD2 (6 bases). The germline V gene has CDR1 MDHEN and CDR2 SYDVKM. V dropped 5 bases and J dropped 3 bases, with 11 bases sitting between them. The CDR3 is made up of 13 amino acids. CDR3 sequence: CASSRGDHYEQYF. As DNA, the CDR3 is TGTGCCAGCAGTCGCGGGGACCACTACGAGCAGTACTTC. The full variable domain, completed using reference TRBV28 and TRBJ2-7, is DVKVTQSSRYLVKRTGEKVFLECVQDMDHENMFWYRQDPGLGLRLIYFSYDVKMKEKGDIPEGYSVSREKKERFSLILESASTNQTSMYLCASSRGDHYEQYFGPGTRLTVT.

This chain joins TRBV30 and TRBJ2-7, with 12 bases matching TRBD1. The J segment lost 7 bases and the V segment lost 0 bases, leaving 7 bases of the junction unmatched. The CDR3 extends over 15 amino acids. CDR1 and CDR2 from the germline V gene are GTSNPN and SVGIG (reference sequence). The CDR3, as DNA: TGTGCCTGGAGTGTACCCGGGACAGGGGGCGATGAGCAGTACTTC. Translated, it gives CAWSVPGTGGDEQYF.

This clone showed up just a few times. The rearrangement joins TRBV28 to TRBJ2-1, with 8 bases aligning to TRBD2. V lost 5 bases and J lost 8; bases outside the gene matches: 11. The length of the CDR3 is 15 residues. Germline loops: CDR1 MDHEN, CDR2 SYDVKM. In DNA form, the CDR3 reads TGTGCCAGCAGTCAACGCTTGAGCGGGAGCGATGAGCAGTTCTTC. Translating gives CASSQRLSGSDEQFF.

The genes are TRBV19 and TRBJ2-3; TRBD2 matches 7 bases. The germline V gene has CDR1 LNHDA and CDR2 SQIVND (reference sequence). The CDR3 consists of 15 residues. J gave up 1 base and V 6 bases, and 7 bases lay outside the gene matches. This CDR3 is CASRGGTAGTDTQYF. The CDR3 nucleotides are TGTGCCAGTAGGGGGGGGACGGCTGGCACAGATACGCAGTATTTT. Based on the CDR3 plus reference TRBV19 and TRBJ2-3, the full variable domain is DGGITQSPKYLFRKEGQNVTLSCEQNLNHDAMYWYRQDPGQGLRLIYYSQIVNDFQKGDIAEGYSVSREKKESFPLTVTSAQKNPTAFYLCASRGGTAGTDTQYFGPGTRLTVL.

This chain connects TRBV24-1 to TRBJ2-3; 7 bases agree with TRBD2. Germline-derived CDR1 and CDR2 are KGHDR and SFDVKD. The J segment lost 5 bases and the V segment lost 2 bases, leaving 9 bases of the junction unmatched. The CDR3 has 16 residues. CDR3 bases: TGTGCCACCAGTGATTCTGGGGGAGGGCCGGGAGATACGCAGTATTTT. Its protein is CATSDSGGGPGDTQYF.

V gene TRBV18 combines with J gene TRBJ2-5; a weak D match, TRBD1 (6 bases). CDR3 length: 15 amino acids. Germline values: CDR1 KGHSH, CDR2 LQKENI. V dropped 6 bases and J dropped 1 base, with 15 bases sitting between them. The CDR3 loop is CASSTGSGGQETQYF. The CDR3 region has the DNA TGTGCCAGCTCTACAGGGTCCGGTGGCCAAGAGACCCAGTACTTC.

The chain carries TRBV5-1 and TRBJ1-4; no reliable D call. This CDR3 spans 14 amino acids. V was clipped by 1 base and J by 5 bases, with 9 bases between them. CDR1 and CDR2 (germline): SGHRS, YFSETQ. The CDR3 DNA sequence: TGCGCCAGCAGCTTGAGCGGAGGGAATGAAAAACTGTTTTTT. The encoded protein is CASSLSGGNEKLFF.

This rearrangement joins TRBV7-9 to TRBJ2-2; 8 nucleotides agree with TRBD2. Trimming cost V 3 bases and J 10 bases; bases outside gene matches: 4. Germline-derived CDR1 and CDR2 are SEHNR and FQNEAQ (reference sequence). The CDR3 is made up of 13 amino acids. The CDR3 DNA is TGTGCCAGCAGCTTTCTTGGACTAGCGGAGCTGTTTTTT. Amino acid sequence: CASSFLGLAELFF.

The gene calls are TRBV24-1 and TRBJ1-2; D is ambiguous. CDR1 and CDR2 (germline): KGHDR, SFDVKD. Trimming cost V 3 bases and J 4 bases, with 14 bases left between them. The CDR3 is 15 amino acids. This chain's CDR3 is CATSDGRRASYGYTF. CDR3 DNA sequence: TGTGCCACCAGTGATGGGAGGAGGGCGAGCTATGGCTACACCTTC.

This clone was seen more than once but under ten times. The chain employs TRBV6-2 or TRBV6-3 and TRBJ2-7; D is perhaps TRBD2 (6 bases). The CDR3 consists of 15 residues. From germline, CDR1 is MNHEY and CDR2 SVGEGT. V lost 2 bases, J lost 7 bases, and 18 bases lay in between. In DNA form, the CDR3 reads TGTGCCAGCAGTTACGGATTGGGACTCCTTAGGGAGCAGTACTTC. Protein sequence: CASSYGLGLLREQYF.

The chain joins TRBV6-4 to TRBJ1-1; D perhaps matches TRBD1 (5 bases). The V end lost 6 bases, the J end lost 0 bases, and 8 bases lay between the germline ends. CDR3 length: 13 residues. Germline V gene sequence: CDR1 MRHNA, CDR2 SNTAGT. CDR3 DNA sequence: TGTGCCAGCAGGGCAGGGATGAACACTGAAGCTTTCTTT. It specifies CASRAGMNTEAFF.

V gene TRBV23-1 combines with J gene TRBJ1-6; the D is unclear. TRBV23-1 is known as an ORF, though its function is uncertain. V dropped 6 bases and J dropped 0 bases, with 12 bases sitting between them. CDR3 length equals 16 residues. CDR3 coding DNA: TGCGCCAGCAGCCAAAATCGGAGCTCCTATAATTCACCCCTCCACTTT. It codes for CASSQNRSSYNSPLHF.

The chain carries TRBV6-5 and TRBJ1-2, with D unresolved. This CDR3 comprises 13 residues. Germline V CDR1 and CDR2: MNHEY, SVGAGI. Trimming shortened V by 6 bases and J by 5 bases, and 13 bases separated the two germline ends. The CDR3, as DNA: TGTGCCAGCAGCCCCGCTCGAGGGTATGGCTACACCTTC. Protein sequence: CASSPARGYGYTF.

The V call is TRBV28, the J call TRBJ1-2; 7 bases align to TRBD1. The CDR3 is made up of 14 amino acids. V lost 7 bases and J lost 4; bases outside the gene matches: 9. Germline assignment: CDR1 MDHEN and CDR2 SYDVKM. CDR3 region: CASTKQGFFYGYTF. The CDR3 bases are TGTGCCAGCACAAAACAGGGGTTCTTCTATGGCTACACCTTC.

The chain uses TRBV5-1 and TRBJ2-7; 7 positions match TRBD1. Germline V lookup: CDR1 SGHRS, CDR2 YFSETQ. Losses at the gene ends were 0 bases for V and 2 bases for J; bases not matched to a gene: 5. The CDR3 length is 15 residues. The CDR3 bases are TGCGCCAGCAGCTTGGGGGAAACAGGGGCCTACGAGCAGTACTTC. Its protein is CASSLGETGAYEQYF.

The chain recombines TRBV7-2 with TRBJ2-7; tentative D call: TRBD2 (7 bases). The CDR3 length is 13 residues. Germline V CDR1 and CDR2: SGHTA, FQGNSA. V was shortened by 2 bases and J by 6 bases, with 11 bases between the two germline ends. The CDR3 DNA follows: TGTGCCAGCAGCTTAACTCGGGGGGCCGAGCAGTACTTC. Translating gives CASSLTRGAEQYF.

The CDR3 region is CASSSIGPQGTEAFF. In DNA form, the CDR3 reads TGTGCCAGCAGTTCGATCGGACCCCAGGGGACTGAAGCTTTCTTT. The rearrangement links TRBV6-6 to TRBJ1-1, with D perhaps TRBD1 (6 bases). From germline, CDR1 is MNHNY and CDR2 SVGAGI (reference sequence). Trimming cost V 4 bases and J 5 bases, with 17 bases left between them. This CDR3 is 15 amino acids long.